One and the same sample provided the 29 T cell receptor beta chains below, sequenced in a study of T cell responses to AZD1222 COVID-19 vaccine. TCRdb keeps only in-frame clones here, not all; method: immunoSEQ multiplex PCR. The sample consists of approximately 220,000 clones, about 92% of them appearing once. This material consisted of peripheral blood, taken on day 0 of MenACWY control vaccination. These receptors were taken from an adult in good health.

This chain joins TRBV20-1 and TRBJ1-2; no definite D call. The length of the CDR3 is 11 residues. Looked up from germline, CDR1 is DFQATT and CDR2 is SNEGSKA (reference sequence). Trimming stripped 0 bases from V and 7 bases from J, with 6 bases between. CDR3 sequence: CSARDISGYTF. In DNA, the CDR3 is TGCAGTGCTAGAGACATAAGTGGCTACACCTTC.

V usage is TRBV19 and J usage is TRBJ2-5, with TRBD2 identical over 11 bases. V gave up 3 bases and J gave up 3 bases; unmatched junction bases: 6. Germline CDR1 reads LNHDA; CDR2 reads SQIVND (reference sequence). The CDR3 length is 16 residues. CDR3 sequence: CASSIPSGGPEETQYF. The CDR3 DNA reads as TGTGCCAGTAGTATCCCTAGCGGGGGGCCAGAAGAGACCCAGTACTTC.

This clone was seen a single time. This chain links TRBV5-1 with TRBJ1-2, with 7 bases that match TRBD1. V gave up 4 bases and J gave up 4 bases; unmatched junction bases: 10. Germline V gene lookup returns CDR1 SGHRS and CDR2 YFSETQ. The CDR3 is 15 amino acids. The CDR3 bases are TGCGCCAGCAGCGGAACAGGGGAAAGGCCCTATGGCTACACCTTC. Protein: CASSGTGERPYGYTF.

V and J are TRBV2 and TRBJ1-1, with D possibly TRBD1 on 5 matching bases. V lost 5 bases and J 1 base, leaving 8 bases between the germline ends. The CDR3 is 13 amino acids. Per germline, CDR1 SNHLY and CDR2 FYNNEI. Here the CDR3 reads CASSRGENTEAFF. The CDR3 DNA reads as TGTGCCAGCAGTAGAGGGGAGAACACTGAAGCTTTCTTT. The variable domain in full, completed from reference TRBV2 and TRBJ1-1, reads EPEVTQTPSHQVTQMGQEVILRCVPISNHLYFYWYRQILGQKVEFLVSFYNNEISEKSEIFDDQFSVERPDGSNFTLKIRSTKLEDSAMYFCASSRGENTEAFFGQGTRLTVV.

The gene calls are TRBV24-1 and TRBJ1-1; D remains ambiguous. Trimming removed 4 bases from V and 3 bases from J, with 8 bases in between. Looked up from germline, CDR1 is KGHDR and CDR2 is SFDVKD. This CDR3 contains 13 residues. The CDR3 bases are TGTGCCACCAGTGACTGGGGTCACACTGAAGCTTTCTTT. Encoded protein: CATSDWGHTEAFF.

The chain employs TRBV7-9 and TRBJ2-7; 13 nucleotides line up with TRBD2. This CDR3 is 16 amino acids long. The ends lost 5 bases at V and 0 bases at J; junction bases unmatched: 4. The germline V gene has CDR1 SEHNR and CDR2 FQNEAQ (reference sequence). The CDR3 DNA reads as TGTGCCAGCAGCCGACTAGCGGGGGGTTCCTCCTACGAGCAGTACTTC. It codes for CASSRLAGGSSYEQYF.

This clone was seen a single time. The rearrangement joins TRBV7-2 to TRBJ2-3; no reliable D call. CDR3 length equals 14 residues. With 5 bases removed from V and 6 bases from J, the gap between germline ends came to 15 bases. Germline loops: CDR1 SGHTA, CDR2 FQGNSA. CDR3 amino acids: CASSPRKVFDTQYF. The CDR3, as DNA: TGTGCCAGCAGCCCCCGGAAGGTATTCGATACGCAGTATTTT.

The chain joins TRBV5-1 to TRBJ1-1; D possibly corresponds to TRBD1 (5 bases). The CDR3 has 13 amino acids. V shed 3 bases and J shed 0 bases, with 6 bases lying between them. Looked up from germline, CDR1 is SGHRS and CDR2 is YFSETQ. CDR3 in DNA: TGCGCCAGCAGCTGGGGCTTGAACACTGAAGCTTTCTTT. Translated, it gives CASSWGLNTEAFF. Variable domain in full (rest from reference TRBV5-1 and TRBJ1-1): KAGVTQTPRYLIKTRGQQVTLSCSPISGHRSVSWYQQTPGQGLQFLFEYFSETQRNKGNFPGRFSGRQFSNSRSEMNVSTLELGDSALYLCASSWGLNTEAFFGQGTRLTVV.

The chain has TRBV12-3 or TRBV12-4 and TRBJ1-2; D possibly corresponds to TRBD1 (6 bases). The CDR3 consists of 12 residues. The V end lost 5 bases, the J end lost 5 bases, and 9 bases lay between the germline ends. CDR3 region: CASSPGEYGYTF. CDR3 coding DNA: TGTGCCAGCAGTCCAGGGGAATATGGCTACACCTTC.

The chain recombines TRBV4-1 with TRBJ1-1, with 9 bases that match TRBD1. The CDR3 covers 15 residues. Germline CDR1 reads MGHRA; CDR2 reads YSYEKL. Trimming removed 6 bases from V and 5 bases from J; junction bases left unmatched: 10. The CDR3 DNA follows: TGCGCCAGCAGAGGGGACAGGGACGGAGGAACTGAAGCTTTCTTT. Translation: CASRGDRDGGTEAFF.

The V gene is TRBV3-1 (or the pseudogene TRBV3-2), the J gene TRBJ1-1, with TRBD1 as a possible D gene (5 bases). V was clipped by 1 base and J by 10 bases, with 10 bases between them. The germline V gene encodes CDR1 LGHDT and CDR2 YNNKEL (reference sequence). CDR3 length equals 12 residues. The CDR3 loop reads CASSQGGKGAFF. The DNA of the CDR3 is TGTGCCAGCAGCCAAGGGGGGAAGGGAGCTTTCTTT.

This clone was observed a single time. At one of its ends the junction is not consistent with the germline gene, which may arise from a read error. The chain is built from TRBV3-1 (or the pseudogene TRBV3-2) and TRBJ1-1, with a tentative D call TRBD1 (5 bases). The CDR3 totals 14 residues. Germline V gene sequence: CDR1 LGHDT, CDR2 YNNKEL (reference sequence). The CDR3 DNA reads TGTGCCAGCACCCAACTGCAGGGGAACACTGAAGCTTTCTTT. It translates to CASTQLQGNTEAFF.

The rearrangement joins TRBV3-1 (or the pseudogene TRBV3-2) to TRBJ1-1; 7 nucleotides align to TRBD1. This CDR3 has 13 residues. Germline CDR1 is LGHDT and CDR2 is YNNKEL (reference sequence). The trim removed 7 bases at V and 5 bases at J, leaving 7 bases unmatched. The CDR3 is CASIFDRVTEAFF. In DNA, the CDR3 is TGTGCCAGCATATTTGACAGGGTAACTGAAGCTTTCTTT.

The genes are TRBV7-2 and TRBJ1-6; tentative D call: TRBD1 (6 bases). The length of the CDR3 is 14 residues. Germline loops: CDR1 SGHTA, CDR2 FQGNSA. V was cut by 7 bases and J by 8 bases, with 15 bases left in between. CDR3: CASTQGGLYSPLHF. The CDR3 coding sequence is TGTGCCAGCACCCAAGGGGGGCTCTATTCACCCCTCCACTTT.

The V call is TRBV11-2, the J call TRBJ1-2; the D is unclear. V shed 3 bases and J shed 3 bases, with 11 bases lying between them. CDR1 is SGHAT, CDR2 FQNNGV, per germline. The CDR3 spans 14 residues. The CDR3 sequence is CASSFPMIHYGYTF. DNA for the CDR3: TGTGCCAGCAGCTTCCCGATGATACACTATGGCTACACCTTC.

The J gene is TRBJ1-1, the V gene TRBV5-1; D call uncertain. V was shortened by 6 bases and J by 5 bases, with 11 bases between the two germline ends. The CDR3 contains 12 residues. Germline CDR1 is SGHRS and CDR2 is YFSETQ. The CDR3 sequence: CASNLGGTEAFF. DNA for the CDR3: TGCGCCAGCAACCTCGGAGGAACTGAAGCTTTCTTT.

The rearrangement uses TRBV3-1 (or the pseudogene TRBV3-2) and TRBJ2-2; D ambiguous. In germline, CDR1 is LGHDT, CDR2 YNNKEL (reference sequence). CDR3 size: 15 residues. Trimming removed 2 bases from V and 4 bases from J, with 11 bases in between. The CDR3 DNA follows: TGTGCCAGCAGCCAATACGGGCAAGTCACCGGGGAGCTGTTTTTT. Amino acids: CASSQYGQVTGELFF.

The rearrangement joins TRBV2 to TRBJ2-5; D is undetermined. V was shortened by 5 bases and J by 3 bases, with 16 bases between the two germline ends. CDR1 is SNHLY, CDR2 FYNNEI, per germline. CDR3 length: 15 amino acids. In DNA form, the CDR3 reads TGTGCCAGCAGTTCAGCCGGTACTACGAAAGAGACCCAGTACTTC. This gives the protein CASSSAGTTKETQYF.

The rearrangement joins TRBV6-2 or TRBV6-3 to TRBJ1-1; D call uncertain. Trimming shortened V by 6 bases and J by 1 base, and 21 bases separated the two germline ends. The germline gives CDR1 MNHEY, CDR2 SVGEGT. This CDR3 comprises 17 residues. The CDR3 region has the DNA TGTGCCAGCAGCCCTACGCGAGGACTGACCGAGAACACTGAAGCTTTCTTT. Protein product: CASSPTRGLTENTEAFF.

The chain carries TRBV19 and TRBJ1-1; D may be TRBD1 (6 bases). This CDR3 comprises 15 residues. CDR1 LNHDA and CDR2 SQIVND come from the germline V gene (reference sequence). The ends were cut back, 3 bases at V and 6 bases at J, with 17 bases in the middle. The CDR3 region is CASSIQGGTVAEAFF. CDR3 sequence (DNA): TGTGCCAGTAGTATTCAAGGGGGTACAGTCGCTGAAGCTTTCTTT.

The chain uses TRBV11-2 and TRBJ2-3; 9 bases are a match to TRBD2. Trimming cost V 5 bases and J 8 bases; bases outside gene matches: 8. The CDR3 runs to 14 residues. Germline assignment: CDR1 SGHAT and CDR2 FQNNGV. In DNA form, the CDR3 reads TGTGCCAGCAGCCCAAGACTAGCGGAGGTTACGCAGTATTTT. Translation gives CASSPRLAEVTQYF.

The gene calls are TRBV4-2 and TRBJ2-2; 9 bases are shared with TRBD2. The CDR3 covers 16 residues. Losses at the gene ends were 0 bases for V and 6 bases for J; bases not matched to a gene: 5. Germline CDR1 reads LGHNA; CDR2 reads YNFKEQ. CDR3 coding DNA: TGTGCCAGCAGCCAAGATCGGCTAGCGGGATCCGGGGAGCTGTTTTTT. As protein: CASSQDRLAGSGELFF.

This chain connects TRBV18 to TRBJ2-7; the D gene could be TRBD1 or TRBD2 (5 bases each). Trimming stripped 1 base from V and 0 bases from J, with 10 bases between. The CDR3 has 15 amino acids. Germline V gives CDR1 KGHSH, CDR2 LQKENI. In DNA form, the CDR3 reads TGTGCCAGCTCACCACGGGGACCAACCTCCTACGAGCAGTACTTC. Its protein is CASSPRGPTSYEQYF.

The V gene is TRBV19, the J gene TRBJ1-3; D not certain. CDR3 size: 15 residues. Looked up from germline, CDR1 is LNHDA and CDR2 is SQIVND (reference sequence). The germline V and J ends were trimmed by 4 bases and 0 bases, with 10 bases remaining between them. The CDR3, as DNA: TGTGCCAGTAGTAAAACACTGTACTCTGGAAACACCATATATTTT. Translating it yields CASSKTLYSGNTIYF. Using reference TRBV19 and TRBJ1-3 for the parts outside the CDR3, the full variable domain is DGGITQSPKYLFRKEGQNVTLSCEQNLNHDAMYWYRQDPGQGLRLIYYSQIVNDFQKGDIAEGYSVSREKKESFPLTVTSAQKNPTAFYLCASSKTLYSGNTIYFGEGSWLTVV.

This sequence joins TRBV5-1 and TRBJ1-6; 12 bases line up with TRBD1. Germline CDR1 is SGHRS and CDR2 is YFSETQ. This CDR3 spans 16 amino acids. Trimming took 3 bases from V and 7 from J; bases not matched to a gene: 5. CDR3 nucleotide sequence: TGCGCCAGCAGCTATGGGACAGGGGGCTTGAATTCACCCCTCCACTTT. It is translated as CASSYGTGGLNSPLHF. The complete variable domain, with remaining parts taken from reference TRBV5-1 and TRBJ1-6, reads KAGVTQTPRYLIKTRGQQVTLSCSPISGHRSVSWYQQTPGQGLQFLFEYFSETQRNKGNFPGRFSGRQFSNSRSEMNVSTLELGDSALYLCASSYGTGGLNSPLHFGNGTRLTVT.

This chain links TRBV3-1 (or the pseudogene TRBV3-2) with TRBJ1-2; TRBD1 aligns across 8 bases. CDR3 length equals 15 residues. Germline-derived CDR1 and CDR2 are LGHDT and YNNKEL (reference sequence). With V trimmed by 3 bases and J by 4 bases, 7 bases remained unmatched. CDR3 bases: TGTGCCAGCAGCCACTCAGGGGGCGCCGGCTATGGCTACACCTTC. It codes for CASSHSGGAGYGYTF.

The chain joins TRBV27 to TRBJ2-7, with 8 bases fitting TRBD1. The V gene's germline CDR1 is MNHEY and CDR2 SMNVEV (reference sequence). The CDR3 is 15 amino acids. V lost 6 bases to trimming and J lost 3 bases; unmatched junction nucleotides: 10. This chain's CDR3 is CASSWNSGGRYEQYF. The CDR3 bases are TGTGCCAGCAGCTGGAATTCAGGGGGCCGCTACGAGCAGTACTTC.

The V and J genes are TRBV19 and TRBJ1-2, with TRBD1 matching 9 bases. This CDR3 contains 16 residues. The germline V gene encodes CDR1 LNHDA and CDR2 SQIVND (reference sequence). V trimming: 6 bases; J trimming: 9 bases; junction bases outside the gene matches: 17. CDR3 sequence: CASSPSPGQGQPRYTF. Written as DNA, the CDR3 is TGTGCCAGTAGCCCTAGTCCGGGACAGGGACAACCGCGCTACACCTTC.

The chain couples TRBV18 to TRBJ2-2; D is ambiguous. The CDR3 totals 15 residues. The germline V gene encodes CDR1 KGHSH and CDR2 LQKENI. The ends were cut back, 3 bases at V and 7 bases at J, with 15 bases in the middle. The CDR3 DNA sequence: TGTGCCAGCTCACCTAGAAGGGCAATGAGCGGGGAGCTGTTTTTT. Protein product: CASSPRRAMSGELFF.